This T cell receptor beta chain originates from a study of CD8 T cells in Susac syndrome. Reverse transcription used roughly 0.45 to 1 ug RNA and random hexamers. TCRdb re-called the immunoSEQ multiplex PCR reads with MiXCR, one entry per CDR3 protein. Of about 180,000 distinct CDR3 sequences listed, 85% to 95% are singletons. This TCR derives from a human donor with Susac syndrome. Material: CD4+ T cells from PBMCs.

The CDR3 DNA follows: TGTGCCTGGAGTGTACTGGGGGGGAGAGGTGAAAAACTGTTTTTT. This encodes CAWSVLGGRGEKLFF. The chain carries TRBV30 and TRBJ1-4, with D possibly being TRBD1 (5 bases). This CDR3 has 15 residues. The germline CDR1 and CDR2 sequences are GTSNPN and SVGIG (reference sequence). The V end lost 0 bases, the J end lost 7 bases, and 15 bases lay between the germline ends.